The 6 T cell receptor beta chains listed next were all sequenced from one sample in a study of blood T cell repertoires in COVID-19. The data were produced by immunoSEQ multiplex PCR, yet TCRdb's version contains in-frame clones alone and is incomplete. This sample has approximately 250,000 clones, with under 90% found just once. The sequencing sample was made of peripheral blood. The receptors originated from a human donor in a cohort sampled during active COVID-19.

The chain joins TRBV27 to TRBJ2-2, with D unresolved. Germline CDR1 and CDR2: MNHEY and SMNVEV (reference sequence). The CDR3 totals 12 residues. The V end was cut by 8 bases, the J end by 5 bases, with 9 bases between. The CDR3 DNA sequence: TGTGCCAGCTCTTTCGGTACCGGGGAGCTGTTTTTT. Encoded protein: CASSFGTGELFF.

The chain employs TRBV3-1 (or the pseudogene TRBV3-2) and TRBJ2-4; 7 nucleotides align to TRBD1. Germline CDR1 is LGHDT and CDR2 is YNNKEL (reference sequence). V was pared by 4 bases and J by 6 bases, with 3 bases of the junction left unmatched. The CDR3 sequence is 13 residues long. CDR3 amino acids: CASSPRDRNIQYF. CDR3 sequence (DNA): TGTGCCAGCAGCCCCCGGGACAGAAACATTCAGTACTTC.

The CDR3 loop reads CASRGEGRGYNTEAFF. Here the CDR3 DNA reads TGTGCCAGCAGGGGCGAGGGCAGGGGTTATAACACTGAAGCTTTCTTT. The chain is built from TRBV28 and TRBJ1-1; a possible D gene is TRBD1 (6 bases). The CDR3 has 16 amino acids. With 6 bases removed from V and 2 bases from J, the gap between germline ends came to 19 bases. Germline loops: CDR1 MDHEN, CDR2 SYDVKM.

The rearrangement links TRBV5-1 to TRBJ1-5; D not resolved. CDR3 length: 16 residues. The germline V and J ends were trimmed by 0 bases and 4 bases, with 14 bases remaining between them. In germline, CDR1 is SGHRS, CDR2 YFSETQ. CDR3 in amino acids: CASSLDSDSANQPQHF. As DNA, the CDR3 is TGCGCCAGCAGCTTGGATTCGGACTCAGCAAATCAGCCCCAGCATTTT.

The V and J genes are TRBV3-1 (or the pseudogene TRBV3-2) and TRBJ1-3, with D possibly TRBD1 on 6 matching bases. V was shortened by 0 bases and J by 8 bases, with 11 bases between the two germline ends. The CDR3 extends over 14 amino acids. Germline assignment: CDR1 LGHDT and CDR2 YNNKEL (reference sequence). In nucleotides, the CDR3 is TGTGCCAGCAGCCAAGATTCACAGGGCCACACCATATATTTT. Its protein is CASSQDSQGHTIYF.

The gene calls are TRBV2 and TRBJ2-2; D may be TRBD2 (6 bases). The CDR3 spans 11 residues. Germline V gene sequence: CDR1 SNHLY, CDR2 FYNNEI. CDR3: CVTSNTGELFF. CDR3 nucleotides: TGTGTGACTAGTAATACCGGGGAGCTGTTTTTT.